Below, 21 T cell receptor beta chains from the same sample are listed, as sequenced in a study of cytomegalovirus exposure and HLA in healthy donors. With 60 Vbeta and 13 Jbeta primers, the PCR was carried out. Generated by immunoSEQ multiplex PCR, the TCRdb table keeps only in-frame clones and is missing some. This sample contains around 80,000 clones. The sample was PBMCs. These receptors all stem from a boy younger than 18 in good health and CMV-seronegative.

The gene calls are TRBV7-2 and TRBJ1-2, with no clear D. V was trimmed by 5 bases and J by 0 bases, leaving 13 bases between them. Germline lookup yields CDR1 SGHTA and CDR2 FQGNSA. The CDR3 spans 15 residues. CDR3 nucleotide sequence: TGTGCCAGCAGCCCCCCGGAGGGAGCTAACTATGGCTACACCTTC. Its translation: CASSPPEGANYGYTF. Supplemented by reference TRBV7-2 and TRBJ1-2, the full variable domain reads GAGVSQSPSNKVTEKGKDVELRCDPISGHTALYWYRQSLGQGLEFLIYFQGNSAPDKSGLPSDRFSAERTGGSVSTLTIQRTQQEDSAVYLCASSPPEGANYGYTFGSGTRLTVV.

The chain has TRBV7-9 and TRBJ2-7, with 9 positions matching TRBD2. CDR3 length equals 13 residues. From germline, CDR1 is SEHNR and CDR2 FQNEAQ (reference sequence). V lost 5 bases to trimming and J lost 3 bases; unmatched junction nucleotides: 2. The CDR3 bases are TGTGCCAGCAGCAGTAGCGGGAGCTACGAGCAGTACTTC. The encoded protein is CASSSSGSYEQYF.

The V and J genes are TRBV5-4 and TRBJ1-4; D possibly corresponds to TRBD1 (5 bases). The germline gives CDR1 SGHNT, CDR2 YYREEE (reference sequence). The CDR3 has 15 residues. V gave up 4 bases and J gave up 3 bases, with 13 bases separating them. CDR3 DNA sequence: TGTGCCAGCAGCGCCCAGGGAAGGGCTAATGAAAAACTGTTTTTT. It yields the protein CASSAQGRANEKLFF.

The chain recombines TRBV4-1 with TRBJ1-5; 9 bases map to TRBD1. Germline trimming cut 4 bases from V and 7 bases from J; bases unmatched to any gene: 8. This CDR3 is 15 amino acids long. The germline CDR1 and CDR2 sequences are MGHRA and YSYEKL. For the CDR3, the DNA is TGCGCCAGCAGCCTTGCCGGGACAGGGACCCAGCCCCAGCATTTT. Amino acids: CASSLAGTGTQPQHF.

The chain has TRBV5-1 and TRBJ1-1, with D tentatively TRBD1 (5 bases). Germline CDR1 and CDR2: SGHRS and YFSETQ. V was clipped by 3 bases and J by 5 bases, with 11 bases between them. The length of the CDR3 is 13 residues. CDR3 loop: CASSYDRQTEAFF. The DNA of the CDR3 is TGCGCCAGCAGCTACGATCGACAGACTGAAGCTTTCTTT.

The J gene is TRBJ2-7, the V gene TRBV4-1, with unresolved D. V was clipped by 0 bases and J by 5 bases, with 14 bases between them. The CDR3 is 15 residues long. Germline-derived CDR1 and CDR2 are MGHRA and YSYEKL. CDR3 in amino acids: CASSQEGFRSDEQYF. CDR3 bases: TGCGCCAGCAGCCAAGAGGGTTTCAGGTCCGACGAGCAGTACTTC.

The chain has TRBV2 and TRBJ1-2, with TRBD1 matching over 10 bases. From germline, CDR1 is SNHLY and CDR2 FYNNEI. The CDR3 is made up of 15 amino acids. V shed 9 bases, J shed 4 bases, and the junction held 11 bases outside the gene matches. CDR3: CASTYNRDRGYGYTF. CDR3 nucleotide sequence: TGTGCCAGTACTTACAACAGGGACAGGGGCTATGGCTACACCTTC.

CDR3 region: CASSLNRNTEAFF. The DNA of the CDR3 is TGTGCCAGCAGCTTGAATAGGAACACTGAAGCTTTCTTT. The chain recombines TRBV7-2 with TRBJ1-1; D remains unclear. Germline lookup yields CDR1 SGHTA and CDR2 FQGNSA. The CDR3 length is 13 residues. Trimming took 3 bases from V and 1 from J, leaving 6 bases between them. Drawing the rest from reference TRBV7-2 and TRBJ1-1, the complete variable domain is GAGVSQSPSNKVTEKGKDVELRCDPISGHTALYWYRQSLGQGLEFLIYFQGNSAPDKSGLPSDRFSAERTGGSVSTLTIQRTQQEDSAVYLCASSLNRNTEAFFGQGTRLTVV.

The chain couples TRBV4-3 to TRBJ2-1; 7 bases are a match to TRBD2. From germline, CDR1 is LGHNA and CDR2 YSLEER. The CDR3 has 13 residues. Trimming cost V 8 bases and J 8 bases; bases outside gene matches: 9. CDR3 DNA: TGCGCCAGCGGACTGGGGACTAATGATGAGCAGTTCTTC. The encoded protein is CASGLGTNDEQFF.

The J gene is TRBJ1-2, the V gene TRBV18; 7 nucleotides align to TRBD1. The germline V gene has CDR1 KGHSH and CDR2 LQKENI. The CDR3 has 12 residues. The ends lost 3 bases at V and 8 bases at J; junction bases unmatched: 3. As DNA, the CDR3 is TGTGCCAGCTCACCTCAAGGGGGCGGCTACACCTTC. Protein product: CASSPQGGGYTF.

The chain joins TRBV6-1 to TRBJ1-1; D not certain. Germline-derived CDR1 and CDR2 are MNHNS and SASEGT. Trimming removed 4 bases from V and 3 bases from J, with 12 bases in between. CDR3 length equals 14 residues. The CDR3 loop is CASSASIYDTEAFF. The DNA for the CDR3 is TGTGCCAGCAGTGCCTCTATTTATGACACTGAAGCTTTCTTT.

The V and J genes are TRBV9 and TRBJ1-5; D call uncertain. Trimming left V 0 bases short and J 3 bases short, with 4 bases between. The CDR3 is made up of 13 amino acids. CDR1 is SGDLS and CDR2 is YYNGEE in the germline V gene. The CDR3, as DNA: TGTGCCAGCAGCGTAGCAAACAATCAGCCCCAGCATTTT. It yields the protein CASSVANNQPQHF.

The CDR3 DNA sequence: TGTGCCAGCAGTGGAGGACGGTTTAACTATGGCTACACCTTC. The encoded protein is CASSGGRFNYGYTF. The V and J genes are TRBV6-5 and TRBJ1-2, with unresolved D. This CDR3 has 14 residues. Trimming took off 5 bases at V and 1 base at J, with 11 bases between the two ends. Germline loops: CDR1 MNHEY, CDR2 SVGAGI.

The genes are TRBV6-5 and TRBJ2-7; TRBD1 matches at 8 bases. The CDR3 runs to 15 residues. Germline values: CDR1 MNHEY, CDR2 SVGAGI. The V gene end was trimmed by 5 bases and the J gene end by 0 bases; junction bases not matched to a gene: 6. The CDR3 reads CASSRTGSFSYEQYF. The CDR3 nucleotides are TGTGCCAGCAGTAGGACAGGGTCCTTCTCCTACGAGCAGTACTTC.

The DNA of the CDR3 is TGTGCCAGCTCACCATTTGGGGACAGCTCTGAAGCTTTCTTT. Translating gives CASSPFGDSSEAFF. V usage is TRBV18 and J usage is TRBJ1-1; 7 bases are shared with TRBD1. After removal of 2 bases from V and 6 bases from J, the junction contained 6 bases not matched to a gene. There are 14 residues in the CDR3. Germline V gives CDR1 KGHSH, CDR2 LQKENI.

The V and J genes are TRBV9 and TRBJ2-2; D may be TRBD1 (6 bases). V dropped 0 bases and J dropped 7 bases, with 16 bases sitting between them. This CDR3 is 16 amino acids long. Germline assignment: CDR1 SGDLS and CDR2 YYNGEE. CDR3 DNA sequence: TGTGCCAGCAGCGTAGTCGCAGGGGAAGGGATCGGGGAGCTGTTTTTT. Encoded protein: CASSVVAGEGIGELFF.

CDR3: CASSPGGGNQPQHF. CDR3 bases: TGTGCCAGCAGTCCAGGGGGCGGCAATCAGCCCCAGCATTTT. The chain is built from TRBV5-5 and TRBJ1-5, with TRBD1 identical over 8 bases. Germline V CDR1 and CDR2: SGHKS, YYEKEE (reference sequence). After removal of 5 bases from V and 2 bases from J, the junction contained 3 bases not matched to a gene. This CDR3 is 14 amino acids long.

This rearrangement joins TRBV19 to TRBJ1-2; TRBD1 aligns across 7 bases. The CDR3 totals 16 residues. J gave up 0 bases and V 3 bases, and 7 bases lay outside the gene matches. Looked up from germline, CDR1 is LNHDA and CDR2 is SQIVND (reference sequence). The CDR3 is CASSITSGTANYGYTF. CDR3 nucleotide sequence: TGTGCCAGTAGTATCACTTCCGGGACAGCTAACTATGGCTACACCTTC.

The chain combines TRBV27 with TRBJ1-2, with D tentatively TRBD1 (5 bases). Germline assignment: CDR1 MNHEY and CDR2 SMNVEV (reference sequence). Trimming pared 8 bases from V and 4 bases from J, leaving 14 bases between. This CDR3 has 13 amino acids. The CDR3 nucleotides read TGTGCCAGCCGTCAGGGTTCCCCCTATGGCTACACCTTC. The encoded protein is CASRQGSPYGYTF.

J is TRBJ2-3 and V is TRBV28; 7 bases are a match to TRBD1. Germline-derived CDR1 and CDR2 are MDHEN and SYDVKM. The CDR3 has 11 residues. The trim removed 9 bases at V and 11 bases at J, leaving 8 bases unmatched. The CDR3 nucleotides are TGTGCCAGTAAAGTGGACAGGAGGCAGTATTTT. Amino acids: CASKVDRRQYF.

The chain uses TRBV19 and TRBJ1-5; D ambiguous. V was pared by 1 base and J by 4 bases, with 11 bases between. CDR1 is LNHDA, CDR2 SQIVND, per germline (reference sequence). This CDR3 spans 15 amino acids. CDR3 region: CASSIANSGNQPQHF. The CDR3 DNA sequence: TGTGCCAGTAGTATAGCGAACAGTGGAAATCAGCCCCAGCATTTT.